The rows below give T cell receptor beta chains drawn from one sample of a study of cytotoxic CD8 clonotypes in ibrutinib-treated CLL. Assay used: immunoSEQ multiplex PCR; TCRdb lists only in-frame clones, some missing. The sample holds 35,000 to 40,000 clones, 70% to 80% seen once. Sequencing was performed on PBMCs, taken at disease progression, from a patient treated with ibrutinib. The source is a human donor with chronic lymphocytic leukemia. CDR3s include the opening cysteine and the closing phenylalanine or tryptophan. Each record gives: D gene, J gene, V gene, clone size, CDR3 DNA, CDR3 protein. A D gene is named only where the DNA matches it firmly. A clone size is listed for some rows: how often the clone was seen (once, few, many), or a class if it is expanded.

NA	TRBJ1-2	TRBV5-1	NA	TGCGCCAACAGCCCACGGACAGATCACTATGGCTACACCTTC	CANSPRTDHYGYTF
TRBD1	TRBJ2-2	TRBV27	NA	TGTGCCAGCAGTGCCCAGGGGGCAGACACCGGGGAGCTGTTTTTT	CASSAQGADTGELFF
NA	TRBJ2-7	TRBV29-1	few	TGCAGCGTTGTTATAGGAGCCGCGTCCCACGAGCAGTACTTC	CSVVIGAASHEQYF
TRBD2	TRBJ2-1	TRBV11-1	NA	TGTGCCAGCAGCCCTTCTAGCGGACCTTACAATGAGCAGTTCTTC	CASSPSSGPYNEQFF
TRBD1	TRBJ1-1	TRBV19	few	TGTGCCAGTAGTCCGGGGACAGGGAGGGACACTGAAGCTTTCTTT	CASSPGTGRDTEAFF
TRBD1	TRBJ1-5	TRBV4-1	few	TGCGCCAGCAGCCAAGCGGGACAGGGCTCTCAGCCCCAGCATTTT	CASSQAGQGSQPQHF
TRBD1	TRBJ2-7	TRBV6-1	NA	TGTGCCAGCAGTGACCGGACAGGGAGCTCCTACGAGCAGTACTTC	CASSDRTGSSYEQYF
NA	TRBJ1-2	TRBV4-1	NA	TGCGCCAGCAGCCAAAGAGACGAGATTAACTATGGCTACACCTTC	CASSQRDEINYGYTF
NA	TRBJ1-1	TRBV5-1	NA	TGCGCCAGCAGCTTGGCCCAGGGAGGGAGAAACACTGAAGCTTTCTTT	CASSLAQGGRNTEAFF
NA	TRBJ2-7	TRBV29-1	NA	TGCAGCGTTGGGAGCAGGGTCGGTTACGAGCAGTACTTC	CSVGSRVGYEQYF
TRBD1	TRBJ1-6	TRBV6-6	NA	TGTGCCAGCAGGGACAGGGGAAGATCACCCCTCCACTTT	CASRDRGRSPLHF
NA	TRBJ2-7	TRBV6-5	NA	TGTGCCAGCAGAACCCCGGGACGGACCTACGAGCAGTACTTC	CASRTPGRTYEQYF
NA	TRBJ2-5	TRBV7-8	NA	TGTGCCAGCAGCTGGGAGGTGAGGGAGACCCAGTACTTC	CASSWEVRETQYF
TRBD1	TRBJ2-1	TRBV5-1	NA	TGCGCCAGCAGCTTTGCGGGACAGGGCTCCTACAATGAGCAGTTCTTC	CASSFAGQGSYNEQFF
NA	TRBJ2-7	TRBV5-6	once	TGTGCCAGCAGTTCAGGGGAGGATCAGTACTTC	CASSSGEDQYF
TRBD2	TRBJ2-3	TRBV4-1	NA	TGCGCCAGCAGCCATGTCACGGGGGGGAGCACAGATACGCAGTATTTT	CASSHVTGGSTDTQYF
TRBD1	TRBJ1-2	TRBV29-1	few	TGCAGCGCGCGGGGACAGACAGGGGCCCTTGGTGATGGCTACACCTTC	CSARGQTGALGDGYTF
TRBD1	TRBJ1-3	TRBV19	NA	TGTGCCAGTACCCTAGGGGACAGATCCTCTGGAAACACCATATATTTT	CASTLGDRSSGNTIYF
NA	TRBJ2-1	TRBV7-9	NA	TGTGCCAGCAGCAAAGGGGGGCTTCCTGGTGGGTTCTTC	CASSKGGLPGGFF
NA	TRBJ2-5	TRBV5-1	NA	TGCGCCAGCAGCTTGGTGGCGGAGTCTAGGGTAGAGACCCAGTACTTC	CASSLVAESRVETQYF
NA	TRBJ1-2	TRBV5-4	NA	TGTGCCAGCAGCTTGGAGGCCTCTAGTGGCTACACCTTC	CASSLEASSGYTF
NA	TRBJ2-2	TRBV19	few	TGTGCCAGTAGCGGGACACCGAACACCGGGGAGCTGTTTTTT	CASSGTPNTGELFF
TRBD1	TRBJ2-3	TRBV15	NA	TGTGCCACCAGCAGCTCCCCCGGGACAGGGCTGCAGTATTTT	CATSSSPGTGLQYF
NA	TRBJ2-1	TRBV12-5	NA	TGTGCTAGTGGTTTGGGAACAGCTATGAGTCAGGAGCAGTTCTTC	CASGLGTAMSQEQFF
NA	TRBJ1-1	TRBV19	NA	TGTGCCAGCGAGGAGGGTTTCTTT	CASEEGFF
NA	TRBJ2-5	TRBV29-1	NA	TGCAGCGCCCCAGGGAGGGGGGAGACCCAGTACTTC	CSAPGRGETQYF
NA	TRBJ1-4	TRBV6-6	NA	TGTGCCAGCAGTTACTCGACTGAAAAACTGTTTTTT	CASSYSTEKLFF
NA	TRBJ2-3	TRBV5-1	NA	TGCGCCAGCAGCTTTGGCGGGGATACGCAGTATTTT	CASSFGGDTQYF
TRBD1	TRBJ1-4	TRBV6-1	NA	TGTGCCAGCAGTGTAGGACAGGCGGATATAGATGGGCGTGAAAAACTGTTTTTT	CASSVGQADIDGREKLFF